The next 18 T cell receptor beta chains were all read from a single sample in a study of shared clonotypes between healthy human individuals (dated by TCRdb to 2019 to 2021). For the CD8 naive samples, CD45RO-negative cells were positively selected for CCR7, yielding a CD45RA+CCR7+ population from which TemRA cells were excluded. The library came from the immunoSEQ multiplex PCR assay. TCRdb stores this immuneACCESS table with in-frame sequences only. Part of the clones is absent; in the studies checked, under half of the shortfall reflects unresolved V genes, and no reason is known for the rest. Here the sample has roughly 1,800,000 clones; approximately 94% occur a single time. Together, the top ten hold around 1% of the sample. The sample consisted of naive CD8+ T cells sorted from blood. What the cell subset or site label conveys for this sample: CD45RA+CCR7+. These receptor sequences come from a man aged 18-30 years in good health.

V is TRBV11-2 and J is TRBJ2-5; 8 bases agree with TRBD2. The closer fit of TRBJ2-7 to the DNA end suggests the J call may be wrong. The CDR3 extends over 16 amino acids. Germline-derived CDR1 and CDR2 are SGHAT and FQNNGV. The CDR3 protein is CASSLDLLAAPYEQYF. The CDR3 bases are TGTGCCAGCAGCTTAGATCTACTAGCGGCCCCCTACGAGCAGTACTTC.

The chain employs TRBV13 and TRBJ2-3; 7 nucleotides match TRBD1. V gave up 4 bases and J gave up 0 bases; unmatched junction bases: 7. CDR1 and CDR2 from the germline V gene are PRHDT and FYEKMQ (reference sequence). The CDR3 is 16 residues long. The CDR3 bases are TGTGCCAGCAGCTCCCGGGACAGTCCTAGCACAGATACGCAGTATTTT. Its protein is CASSSRDSPSTDTQYF.

The V gene is TRBV11-2, the J gene TRBJ2-7; 10 bases agree with TRBD2. J lost 5 bases, V lost 8 bases, and 12 bases had no gene match. The germline gives CDR1 SGHAT, CDR2 FQNNGV. This CDR3 is 15 amino acids long. CDR3 loop: CASGLVASGSHEQYF. The CDR3, as DNA: TGTGCCAGCGGTCTGGTGGCTAGCGGGAGCCACGAGCAGTACTTC.

This sequence joins TRBV7-2 and TRBJ2-7; 8 bases line up with TRBD1. The length of the CDR3 is 14 residues. Germline CDR1 and CDR2: SGHTA and FQGNSA. J lost 2 bases, V lost 5 bases, and 5 bases had no gene match. CDR3 nucleotides: TGTGCCAGCAGCATTTTACAGGGGGCCTACGAGCAGTACTTC. It yields the protein CASSILQGAYEQYF.

The rearrangement uses TRBV27 and TRBJ1-2; a possible D gene is TRBD1 (6 bases). Germline loops: CDR1 MNHEY, CDR2 SMNVEV (reference sequence). The CDR3 length is 13 residues. Trimming took 6 bases from V and 6 from J, leaving 14 bases between them. The CDR3 nucleotides are TGTGCCAGCAGATTGGGGGGCAGTCATGGCTACACCTTC. It specifies CASRLGGSHGYTF.

The V call is TRBV28, the J call TRBJ2-5, with 7 nucleotides matching TRBD1. Unmatched junction bases numbered 8, after V lost 6 bases and J lost 4 bases. The CDR3 covers 14 residues. Germline loops: CDR1 MDHEN, CDR2 SYDVKM. For the CDR3, the DNA is TGTGCCAGCAGCTCCGACGGGACAGTAGAGACCCAGTACTTC. Protein: CASSSDGTVETQYF.

The rearrangement links TRBV28 to TRBJ1-3, with unresolved D. The germline CDR1 and CDR2 sequences are MDHEN and SYDVKM. V lost 6 bases and J lost 4, with 7 bases in between. CDR3 length: 12 residues. Here the CDR3 reads CASRIGGNTIYF. The CDR3 DNA reads TGTGCCAGCAGAATAGGGGGAAACACCATATATTTT.

For this clone: Distinct nucleotide sequences in the sample also encode this CDR3. The rearrangement uses TRBV27 and TRBJ2-7; TRBD1 aligns across 8 bases. Germline CDR1 reads MNHEY; CDR2 reads SMNVEV (reference sequence). The trim removed 5 bases at V and 0 bases at J, leaving 6 bases unmatched. The CDR3 covers 15 residues. CDR3 region: CASSVTGGPSYEQYF. The CDR3 nucleotides read TGTGCCAGCAGTGTTACAGGGGGTCCCTCCTACGAGCAGTACTTC.

The V gene is TRBV13, the J gene TRBJ2-7; 10 nucleotides line up with TRBD1. Germline values: CDR1 PRHDT, CDR2 FYEKMQ (reference sequence). V trimming: 6 bases; J trimming: 3 bases; junction bases outside the gene matches: 5. This CDR3 region has 14 residues. CDR3 sequence (DNA): TGTGCCAGCAGGAAGGGACAGGGGTTCTACGAGCAGTACTTC. Amino acid sequence: CASRKGQGFYEQYF.

The chain joins TRBV27 to TRBJ2-1; 7 positions agree with TRBD2. Trimming at V came to 1 base and at J to 6 bases, leaving 3 bases not matched to a gene. The V gene's germline CDR1 is MNHEY and CDR2 SMNVEV (reference sequence). The length of the CDR3 is 14 residues. The CDR3 protein is CASSLWASGNEQFF. The CDR3 region has the DNA TGTGCCAGCAGTTTATGGGCTAGCGGCAATGAGCAGTTCTTC.

The chain uses TRBV7-6 and TRBJ1-4; the match to TRBD1 covers 7 bases. This CDR3 comprises 17 residues. The V segment lost 1 base and the J segment 4 bases; nucleotides outside the gene matches: 9. CDR1 is SGHVS and CDR2 is FNYEAQ in the germline V gene. CDR3 coding DNA: TGTGCCAGCAGCTTAGGGCGGGACAGCCGAATTAATGAAAAACTGTTTTTT. Translation: CASSLGRDSRINEKLFF. Using reference TRBV7-6 and TRBJ1-4 for the parts outside the CDR3, the full variable domain is GAGVSQSPRYKVTKRGQDVALRCDPISGHVSLYWYRQALGQGPEFLTYFNYEAQQDKSGLPNDRFSAERPEGSISTLTIQRTEQRDSAMYRCASSLGRDSRINEKLFFGSGTQLSVL.

The chain links TRBV9 to TRBJ2-7; 9 bases agree with TRBD1. V was pared by 4 bases and J by 3 bases, with 8 bases of the junction left unmatched. The CDR3 is 15 residues long. Germline V gene lookup returns CDR1 SGDLS and CDR2 YYNGEE. CDR3 sequence (DNA): TGTGCCAGCAGCCCTGGGTGGACAGGGGACTACGAGCAGTACTTC. Protein product: CASSPGWTGDYEQYF.

The CDR3 protein is CASSFQGLQDEQYF. Here the CDR3 DNA reads TGTGCCAGCAGCTTTCAGGGACTCCAGGACGAGCAGTACTTC. The rearrangement uses TRBV11-2 and TRBJ2-7, with D maybe TRBD2 (6 bases). With 3 bases removed from V and 5 bases from J, the gap between germline ends came to 14 bases. This CDR3 spans 14 amino acids. Germline V lookup: CDR1 SGHAT, CDR2 FQNNGV. Supplemented by reference TRBV11-2 and TRBJ2-7, the full variable domain reads EAGVAQSPRYKIIEKRQSVAFWCNPISGHATLYWYQQILGQGPKLLIQFQNNGVVDDSQLPKDRFSAERLKGVDSTLKIQPAKLEDSAVYLCASSFQGLQDEQYFGPGTRLTVT.

The rearrangement joins TRBV5-1 to TRBJ2-1, with 10 bases aligning to TRBD1. V dropped 4 bases and J dropped 5; count of bases not matched to a gene: 3. The CDR3 is 14 residues long. Germline V gene sequence: CDR1 SGHRS, CDR2 YFSETQ. DNA for the CDR3: TGCGCCAGCAGCATGACAGGGGGCAACAATGAGCAGTTCTTC. It specifies CASSMTGGNNEQFF.

V gene TRBV7-8 combines with J gene TRBJ2-7; D not resolved. Germline V CDR1 and CDR2: SGHVS, FQNEAQ. This CDR3 is built from 13 residues. Trimming removed 3 bases at V and 1 base at J, with 7 bases between. The CDR3 region is CASSFTESYEQYF. Written as DNA, the CDR3 is TGTGCCAGCAGCTTTACAGAGTCCTACGAGCAGTACTTC.

The rearrangement joins TRBV6-5 to TRBJ1-4; a possible D gene is TRBD1 (5 bases). This CDR3 has 15 amino acids. CDR1 and CDR2 (germline): MNHEY, SVGAGI. The V and J ends lost 3 bases and 3 bases respectively, with 11 bases between them. CDR3: CASSYRPGPNEKLFF. The CDR3 bases are TGTGCCAGCAGTTATCGGCCAGGGCCTAATGAAAAACTGTTTTTT.

This chain links TRBV4-1 with TRBJ2-7, with a weak D call TRBD1 (5 bases). This CDR3 is 15 amino acids long. Germline V gene data show CDR1 as MGHRA and CDR2 as YSYEKL. The V and J ends lost 0 bases and 3 bases respectively, with 12 bases between them. The CDR3 DNA follows: TGCGCCAGCAGCCAAGAGCCCGGACAATACTACGAGCAGTACTTC. Amino acid sequence: CASSQEPGQYYEQYF.

The genes are TRBV7-9 and TRBJ1-6, with 10 bases lining up with TRBD1. From germline, CDR1 is SEHNR and CDR2 FQNEAQ (reference sequence). J gave up 5 bases and V 6 bases, and 4 bases lay outside the gene matches. This CDR3 contains 15 residues. The CDR3 nucleotides read TGTGCCAGCAGAACGGACAGGGGGGATAATTCACCCCTCCACTTT. This gives the protein CASRTDRGDNSPLHF. The whole variable domain, remainder taken from reference TRBV7-9 and TRBJ1-6, is DTGVSQNPRHKITKRGQNVTFRCDPISEHNRLYWYRQTLGQGPEFLTYFQNEAQLEKSRLLSDRFSAERPKGSFSTLEIQRTEQGDSAMYLCASRTDRGDNSPLHFGNGTRLTVT.